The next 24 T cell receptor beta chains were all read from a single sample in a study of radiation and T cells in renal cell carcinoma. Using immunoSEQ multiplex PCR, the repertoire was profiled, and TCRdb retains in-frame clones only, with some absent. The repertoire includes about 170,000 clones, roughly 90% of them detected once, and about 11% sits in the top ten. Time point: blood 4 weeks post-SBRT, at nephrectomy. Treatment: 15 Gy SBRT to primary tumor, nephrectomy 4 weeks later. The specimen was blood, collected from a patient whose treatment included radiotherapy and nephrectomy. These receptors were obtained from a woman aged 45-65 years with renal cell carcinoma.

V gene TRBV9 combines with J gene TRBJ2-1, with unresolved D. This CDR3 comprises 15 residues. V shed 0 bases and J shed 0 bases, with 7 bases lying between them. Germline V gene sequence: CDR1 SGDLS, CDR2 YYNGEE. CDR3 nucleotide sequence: TGTGCCAGCAGCGTAGATACGGGCTCCTACAATGAGCAGTTCTTC. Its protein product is CASSVDTGSYNEQFF.

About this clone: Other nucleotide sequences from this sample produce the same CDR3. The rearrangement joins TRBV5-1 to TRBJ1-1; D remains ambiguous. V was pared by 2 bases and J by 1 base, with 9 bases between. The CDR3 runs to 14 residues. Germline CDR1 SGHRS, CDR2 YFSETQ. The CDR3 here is CASSLGPTNTEAFF. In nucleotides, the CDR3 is TGCGCCAGCAGCTTAGGTCCGACGAACACTGAAGCTTTCTTT.

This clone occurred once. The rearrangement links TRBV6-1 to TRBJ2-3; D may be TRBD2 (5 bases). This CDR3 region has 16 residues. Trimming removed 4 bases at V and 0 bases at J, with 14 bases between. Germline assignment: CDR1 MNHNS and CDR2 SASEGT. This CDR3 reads CASSGTGLSSTDTQYF. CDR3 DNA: TGTGCCAGCAGTGGGACTGGTCTATCTAGCACAGATACGCAGTATTTT.

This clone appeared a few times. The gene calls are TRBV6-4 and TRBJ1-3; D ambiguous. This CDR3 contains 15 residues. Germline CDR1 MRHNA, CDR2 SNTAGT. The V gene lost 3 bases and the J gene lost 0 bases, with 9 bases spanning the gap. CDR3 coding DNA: TGTGCCAGCAGTGAGGACGGCAACTCTGGAAACACCATATATTTT. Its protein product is CASSEDGNSGNTIYF.

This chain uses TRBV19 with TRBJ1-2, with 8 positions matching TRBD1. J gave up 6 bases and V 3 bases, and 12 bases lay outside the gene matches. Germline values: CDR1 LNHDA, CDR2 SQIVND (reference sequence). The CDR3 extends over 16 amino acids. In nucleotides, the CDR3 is TGTGCCAGTAGTATTTTCGGACAGGGTAGGAGGGATGGCTACACCTTC. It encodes CASSIFGQGRRDGYTF.

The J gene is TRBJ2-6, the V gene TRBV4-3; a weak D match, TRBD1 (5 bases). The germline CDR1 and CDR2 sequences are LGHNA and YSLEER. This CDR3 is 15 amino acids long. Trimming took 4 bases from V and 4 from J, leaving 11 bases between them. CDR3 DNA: TGCGCCAGCAGCCGAAAGTGGACAGGGGCCAACGTCCTGACTTTC. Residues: CASSRKWTGANVLTF.

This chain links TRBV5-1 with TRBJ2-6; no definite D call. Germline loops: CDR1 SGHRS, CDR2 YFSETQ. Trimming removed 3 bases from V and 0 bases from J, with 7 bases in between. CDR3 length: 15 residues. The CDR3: CASSSWDSGANVLTF. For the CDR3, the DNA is TGCGCCAGCAGCTCGTGGGACTCTGGGGCCAACGTCCTGACTTTC.

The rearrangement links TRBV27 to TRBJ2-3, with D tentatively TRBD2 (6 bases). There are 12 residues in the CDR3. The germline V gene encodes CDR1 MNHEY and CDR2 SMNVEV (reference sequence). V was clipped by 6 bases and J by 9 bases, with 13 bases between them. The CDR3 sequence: CASRLATGTQYF. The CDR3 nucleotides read TGTGCCAGCAGGCTAGCGACTGGCACGCAGTATTTT.

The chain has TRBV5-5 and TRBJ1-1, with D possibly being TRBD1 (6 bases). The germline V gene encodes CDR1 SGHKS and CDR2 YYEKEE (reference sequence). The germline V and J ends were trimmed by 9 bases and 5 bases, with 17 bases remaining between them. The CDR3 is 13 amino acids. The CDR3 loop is CATGDAPGTEAFF. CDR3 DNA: TGTGCCACAGGGGACGCCCCTGGGACTGAAGCTTTCTTT. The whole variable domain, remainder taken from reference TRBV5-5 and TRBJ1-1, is DAGVTQSPTHLIKTRGQQVTLRCSPISGHKSVSWYQQVLGQGPQFIFQYYEKEERGRGNFPDRFSARQFPNYSSELNVNALLLGDSALYLCATGDAPGTEAFFGQGTRLTVV.

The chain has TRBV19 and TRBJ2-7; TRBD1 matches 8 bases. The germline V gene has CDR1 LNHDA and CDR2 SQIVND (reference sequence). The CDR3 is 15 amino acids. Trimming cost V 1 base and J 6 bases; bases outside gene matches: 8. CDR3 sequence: CASSIGRQGTTEQYF. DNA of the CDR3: TGTGCCAGTAGTATAGGGCGACAGGGGACGACCGAGCAGTACTTC.

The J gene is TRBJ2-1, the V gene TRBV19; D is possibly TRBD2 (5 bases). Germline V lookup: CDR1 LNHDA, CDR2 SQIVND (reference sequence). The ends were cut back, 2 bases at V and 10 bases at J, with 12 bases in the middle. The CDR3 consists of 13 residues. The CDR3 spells CASSINTRFEQFF. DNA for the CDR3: TGTGCCAGTAGTATAAACACTAGGTTCGAGCAGTTCTTC.

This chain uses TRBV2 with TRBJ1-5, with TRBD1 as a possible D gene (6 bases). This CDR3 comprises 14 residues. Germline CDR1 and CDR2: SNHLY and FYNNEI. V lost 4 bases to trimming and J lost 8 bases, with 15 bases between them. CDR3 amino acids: CASSVGGGRKPQHF. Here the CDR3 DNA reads TGTGCCAGCAGTGTGGGGGGGGGCCGTAAGCCCCAGCATTTT.

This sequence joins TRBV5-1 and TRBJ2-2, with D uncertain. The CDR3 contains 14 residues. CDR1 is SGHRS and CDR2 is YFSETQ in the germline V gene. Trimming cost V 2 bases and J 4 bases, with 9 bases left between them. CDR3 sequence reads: CASSFALSTGELFF. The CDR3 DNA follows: TGCGCCAGCAGCTTTGCTTTGTCCACCGGGGAGCTGTTTTTT.

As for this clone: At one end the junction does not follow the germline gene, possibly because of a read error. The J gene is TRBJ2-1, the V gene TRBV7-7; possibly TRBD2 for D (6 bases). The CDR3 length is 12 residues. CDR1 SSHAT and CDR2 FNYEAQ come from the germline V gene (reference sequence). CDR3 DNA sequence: TGTGCTAGCAGTCCCGGGGGCAATGAGCAGTTCTTC. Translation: CASSPGGNEQFF.

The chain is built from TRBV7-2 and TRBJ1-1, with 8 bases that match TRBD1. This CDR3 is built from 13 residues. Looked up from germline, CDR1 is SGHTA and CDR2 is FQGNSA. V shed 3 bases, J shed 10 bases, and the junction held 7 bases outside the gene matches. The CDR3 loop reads CASSLGQAVGAFF. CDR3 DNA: TGTGCCAGCAGCTTGGGACAGGCGGTGGGAGCTTTCTTT.

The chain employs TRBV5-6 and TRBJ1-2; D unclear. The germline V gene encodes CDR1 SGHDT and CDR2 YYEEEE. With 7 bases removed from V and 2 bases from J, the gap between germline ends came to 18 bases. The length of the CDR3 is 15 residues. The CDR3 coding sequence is TGTGCCAGCCACTCCTCCCCCGGGTGGAACTATGGCTACACCTTC. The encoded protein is CASHSSPGWNYGYTF.

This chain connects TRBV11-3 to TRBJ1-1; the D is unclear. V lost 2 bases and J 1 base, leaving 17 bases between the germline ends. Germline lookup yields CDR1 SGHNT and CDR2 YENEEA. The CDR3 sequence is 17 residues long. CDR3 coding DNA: TGTGCCAGCAGCTTACCCCCTCTCCTGGTGAGGAACACTGAAGCTTTCTTT. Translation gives CASSLPPLLVRNTEAFF.

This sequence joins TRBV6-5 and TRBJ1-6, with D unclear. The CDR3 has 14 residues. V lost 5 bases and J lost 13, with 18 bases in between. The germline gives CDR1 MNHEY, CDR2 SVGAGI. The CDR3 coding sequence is TGTGCCAGCAGTGTGGACCGAACCCCCTCCCCCCTCCACTTT. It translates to CASSVDRTPSPLHF.

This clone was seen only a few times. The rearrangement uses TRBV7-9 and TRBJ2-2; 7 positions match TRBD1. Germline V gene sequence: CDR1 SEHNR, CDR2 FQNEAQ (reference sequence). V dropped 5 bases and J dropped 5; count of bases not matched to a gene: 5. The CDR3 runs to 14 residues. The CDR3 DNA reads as TGTGCCAGCAGCGACAGGGCAGTAACCGGGGAGCTGTTTTTT. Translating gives CASSDRAVTGELFF.

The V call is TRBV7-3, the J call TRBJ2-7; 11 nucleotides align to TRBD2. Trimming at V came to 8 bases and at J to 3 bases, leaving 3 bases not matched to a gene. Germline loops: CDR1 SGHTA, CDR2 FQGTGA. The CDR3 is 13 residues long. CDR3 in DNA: TGTGCCAGCGGAACTAGCGGGGGCTACGAGCAGTACTTC. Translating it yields CASGTSGGYEQYF.

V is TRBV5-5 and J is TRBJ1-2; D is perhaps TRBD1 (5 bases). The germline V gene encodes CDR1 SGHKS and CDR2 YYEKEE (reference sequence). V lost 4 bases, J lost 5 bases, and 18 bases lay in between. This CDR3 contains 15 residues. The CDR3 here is CASSRGDVGHYGYTF. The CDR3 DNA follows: TGTGCCAGCAGCCGGGGGGACGTAGGGCATTATGGCTACACCTTC.

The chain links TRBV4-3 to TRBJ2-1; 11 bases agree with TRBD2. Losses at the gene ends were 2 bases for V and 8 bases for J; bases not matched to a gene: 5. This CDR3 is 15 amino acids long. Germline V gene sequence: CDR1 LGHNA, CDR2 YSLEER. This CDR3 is CASSQRLAGPYEQFF. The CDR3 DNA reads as TGCGCCAGCAGCCAAAGACTAGCGGGGCCTTATGAGCAGTTCTTC.

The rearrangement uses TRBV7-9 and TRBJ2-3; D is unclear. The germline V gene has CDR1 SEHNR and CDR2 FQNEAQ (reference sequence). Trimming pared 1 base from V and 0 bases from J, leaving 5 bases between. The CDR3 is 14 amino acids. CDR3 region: CASSLEGSTDTQYF. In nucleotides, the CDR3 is TGTGCCAGCAGCTTAGAGGGCAGCACAGATACGCAGTATTTT.

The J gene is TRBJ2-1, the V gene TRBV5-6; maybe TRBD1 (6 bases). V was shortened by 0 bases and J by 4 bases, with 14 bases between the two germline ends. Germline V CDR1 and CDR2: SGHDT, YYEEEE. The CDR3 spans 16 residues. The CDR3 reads CASSLAQGMGYNEQFF. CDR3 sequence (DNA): TGTGCCAGCAGCTTGGCGCAGGGGATGGGGTACAATGAGCAGTTCTTC.